This T cell receptor (beta chain) derives from a study of T cells after yellow fever vaccination. Study-level background: Any fraction with a low cell number was prepared using SMART-Seq v4 Ultra Low Input.

TCRdb called the 5' RACE reads again in MiXCR, with one record for every CDR3 protein. The table lists 300,000 to 400,000 distinct CDR3 sequences, approximately 9% of them singletons. CDR3 size: 15 residues. The V segment lost 6 bases and the J segment 0 bases; nucleotides outside the gene matches: 8. The V gene's germline CDR1 is MNHNS and CDR2 SASEGT. The chain links TRBV6-1 to TRBJ2-7, with 7 bases that match TRBD1. The receptor was derived from a man aged 18 to 30 who received the YFV17D yellow fever vaccine. The source was PBMCs, collected on the day of the first yellow fever vaccination. DNA for the CDR3: TGTGCCAGCAGAGACCGGGACAGTCGCTCCTACGAGCAGTACTTC. Amino acids: CASRDRDSRSYEQYF.